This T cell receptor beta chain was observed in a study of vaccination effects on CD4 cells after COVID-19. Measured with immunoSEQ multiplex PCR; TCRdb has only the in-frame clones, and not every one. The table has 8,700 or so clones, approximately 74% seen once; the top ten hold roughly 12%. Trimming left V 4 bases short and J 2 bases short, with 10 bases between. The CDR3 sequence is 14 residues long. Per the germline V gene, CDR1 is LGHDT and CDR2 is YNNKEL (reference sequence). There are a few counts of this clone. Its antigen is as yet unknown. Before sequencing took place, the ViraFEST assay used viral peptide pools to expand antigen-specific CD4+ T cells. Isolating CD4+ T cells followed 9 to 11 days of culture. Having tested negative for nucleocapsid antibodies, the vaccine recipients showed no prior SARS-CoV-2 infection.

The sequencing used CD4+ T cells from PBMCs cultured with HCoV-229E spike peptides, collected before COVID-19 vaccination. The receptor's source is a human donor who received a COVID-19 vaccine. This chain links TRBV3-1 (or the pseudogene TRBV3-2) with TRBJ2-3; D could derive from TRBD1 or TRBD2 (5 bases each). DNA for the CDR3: TGTGCCAGCAGCCTTAACGGGGCCACAGATACGCAGTATTTT. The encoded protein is CASSLNGATDTQYF.